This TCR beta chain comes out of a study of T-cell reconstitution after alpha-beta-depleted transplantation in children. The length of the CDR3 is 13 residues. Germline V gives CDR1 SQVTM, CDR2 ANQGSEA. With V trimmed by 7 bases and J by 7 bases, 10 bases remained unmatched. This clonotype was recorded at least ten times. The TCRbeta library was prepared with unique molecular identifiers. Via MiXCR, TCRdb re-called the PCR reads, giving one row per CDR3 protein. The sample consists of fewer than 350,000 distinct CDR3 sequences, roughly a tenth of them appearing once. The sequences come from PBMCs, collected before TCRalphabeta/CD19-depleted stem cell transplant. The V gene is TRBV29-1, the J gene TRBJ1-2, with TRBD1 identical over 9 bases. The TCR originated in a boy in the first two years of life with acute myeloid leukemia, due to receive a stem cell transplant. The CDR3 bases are TGCAGCGGAGGGACAGGGAGAGGAGGTGGCTACACCTTC. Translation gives CSGGTGRGGGYTF. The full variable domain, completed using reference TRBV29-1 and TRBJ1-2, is SAVISQKPSRDICQRGTSLTIQCQVDSQVTMMFWYRQQPGQSLTLIATANQGSEATYESGFVIDKFPISRPNLTFSTLTVSNMSPEDSSIYLCSGGTGRGGGYTFGSGTRLTVV.